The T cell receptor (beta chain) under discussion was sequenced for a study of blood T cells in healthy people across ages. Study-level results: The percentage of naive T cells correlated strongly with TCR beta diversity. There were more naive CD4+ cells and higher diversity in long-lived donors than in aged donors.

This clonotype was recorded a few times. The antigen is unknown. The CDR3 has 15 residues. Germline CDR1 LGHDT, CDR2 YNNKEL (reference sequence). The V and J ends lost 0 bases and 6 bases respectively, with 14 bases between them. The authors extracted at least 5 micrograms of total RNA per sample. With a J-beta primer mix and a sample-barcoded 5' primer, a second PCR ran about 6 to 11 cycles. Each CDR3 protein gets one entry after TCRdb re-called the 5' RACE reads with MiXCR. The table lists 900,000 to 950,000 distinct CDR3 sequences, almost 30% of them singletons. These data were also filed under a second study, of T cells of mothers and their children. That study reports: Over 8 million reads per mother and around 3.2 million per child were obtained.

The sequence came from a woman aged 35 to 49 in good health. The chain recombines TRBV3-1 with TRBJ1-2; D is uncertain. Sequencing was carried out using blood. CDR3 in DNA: TGTGCCAGCAGCCAAGAGGGCCTCCGAGTTAATGGCTACACCTTC. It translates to CASSQEGLRVNGYTF.